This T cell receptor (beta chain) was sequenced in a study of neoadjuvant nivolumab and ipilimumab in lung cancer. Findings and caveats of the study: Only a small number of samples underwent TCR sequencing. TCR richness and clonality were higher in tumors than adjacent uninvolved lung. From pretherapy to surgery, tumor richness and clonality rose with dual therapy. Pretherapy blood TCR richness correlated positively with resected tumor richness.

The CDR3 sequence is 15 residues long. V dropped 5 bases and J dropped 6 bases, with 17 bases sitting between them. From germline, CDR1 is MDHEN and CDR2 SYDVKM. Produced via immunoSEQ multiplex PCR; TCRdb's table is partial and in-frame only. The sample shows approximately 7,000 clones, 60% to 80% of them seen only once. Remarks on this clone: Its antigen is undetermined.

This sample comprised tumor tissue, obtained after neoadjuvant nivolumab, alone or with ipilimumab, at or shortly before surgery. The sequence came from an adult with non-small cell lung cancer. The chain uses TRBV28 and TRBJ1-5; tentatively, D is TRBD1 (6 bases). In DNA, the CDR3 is TGTGCCAGCAGTCCGGCACAGGGAAGGGGTCAGCCCCAGCATTTT. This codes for CASSPAQGRGQPQHF. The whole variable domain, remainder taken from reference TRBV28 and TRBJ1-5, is DVKVTQSSRYLVKRTGEKVFLECVQDMDHENMFWYRQDPGLGLRLIYFSYDVKMKEKGDIPEGYSVSREKKERFSLILESASTNQTSMYLCASSPAQGRGQPQHFGDGTRLSIL.